This entry describes one T cell receptor beta chain. These data are taken from a study of blood T cell repertoires in COVID-19. About the study: The analysed material was cDNA or gDNA that came from T cells, B-cell-depleted T cells, or PBMCs.

As originally analysed: Amplification of reference gene primers was used by the study to estimate nucleated cell counts. TCRdb's copy holds only in-frame clones and misses some; the assay was immunoSEQ multiplex PCR. V, J and clone size were drawn from that table, and D and trimming were deduced from the DNA. The repertoire holds over 200,000 clones, roughly 87% seen once, with 1.9% in the top ten. The trim removed 3 bases at V and 4 bases at J, leaving 7 bases unmatched. Germline V gives CDR1 SGHKS, CDR2 YYEKEE (reference sequence). This CDR3 has 15 amino acids. This chain uses TRBV5-5 with TRBJ2-1, with 7 bases fitting TRBD2. The clonotype comes from a man aged 40-49 years with active or convalescent COVID-19. Sample: peripheral blood. CDR3 sequence: CASSSGTNPYNEQFF. CDR3 nucleotides: TGTGCCAGCAGCTCCGGGACTAATCCGTACAATGAGCAGTTCTTC.